The 32 T cell receptor beta chains reported below all come from one sample, sequenced in a study of blood T cell repertoires in COVID-19. Profiled with immunoSEQ multiplex PCR; TCRdb holds only in-frame clones, not every one. The sample carries 350,000 to 450,000 clones, about 89% recorded once. The specimen sequenced was PBMCs or T cells enriched from blood (not recorded which). These receptors were obtained from a woman in her forties who had been exposed to COVID-19.

The V call is TRBV18, the J call TRBJ2-1; D remains ambiguous. The CDR3 runs to 14 residues. The germline V gene encodes CDR1 KGHSH and CDR2 LQKENI. V was pared by 3 bases and J by 5 bases, with 11 bases between. The CDR3 DNA is TGTGCCAGCTCACCCACTTACAGTGACAATGAGCAGTTCTTC. This translates into CASSPTYSDNEQFF.

The V call is TRBV6-5, the J call TRBJ1-1, with D unresolved. The germline V gene has CDR1 MNHEY and CDR2 SVGAGI. There are 13 residues in the CDR3. V shed 2 bases and J shed 3 bases, with 7 bases lying between them. The CDR3 sequence: CASSYHGDTEAFF. DNA for the CDR3: TGTGCCAGCAGTTACCACGGGGACACTGAAGCTTTCTTT.

V gene TRBV7-2 combines with J gene TRBJ2-2; D is possibly TRBD1 (6 bases). The CDR3 covers 13 residues. Germline loops: CDR1 SGHTA, CDR2 FQGNSA. Trimming took off 6 bases at V and 4 bases at J, with 9 bases between the two ends. The CDR3 nucleotides are TGTGCCAGCAGATCCAGGGGCACCGGGGAGCTGTTTTTT. Its translation: CASRSRGTGELFF.

V and J are TRBV12-3 or TRBV12-4 and TRBJ2-5; possibly TRBD1 for D (5 bases). The CDR3 is 13 amino acids. The V end was cut by 8 bases, the J end by 9 bases, with 19 bases between. The DNA of the CDR3 is TGTGCCAGCGACACGCAAAGGCAGGGTTCCCAGTACTTC. This sequence encodes CASDTQRQGSQYF.

The chain uses TRBV3-1 (or the pseudogene TRBV3-2) and TRBJ1-1; 9 bases match TRBD1. Germline CDR1 is LGHDT and CDR2 is YNNKEL (reference sequence). The CDR3 sequence is 15 residues long. Germline trimming cut 2 bases from V and 5 bases from J; bases unmatched to any gene: 6. As DNA, the CDR3 is TGTGCCAGCAGCCAAAGGACAGGGGAGGGGACTGAAGCTTTCTTT. It translates to CASSQRTGEGTEAFF.

The chain has TRBV5-4 and TRBJ1-6, with D unclear. Germline lookup yields CDR1 SGHNT and CDR2 YYREEE (reference sequence). With 0 bases removed from V and 6 bases from J, the gap between germline ends came to 7 bases. This CDR3 is built from 14 residues. CDR3 coding DNA: TGTGCCAGCAGCTTGGCACTGCTTAATTCACCCCTCCACTTT. Residues: CASSLALLNSPLHF.

For the CDR3, the DNA is TGTGCCAGCAGCTTGGGACAGGGCCGCTATAATTCACCCCTCCACTTT. Protein product: CASSLGQGRYNSPLHF. The chain uses TRBV7-2 and TRBJ1-6, with 9 bases aligning to TRBD1. Germline V gene lookup returns CDR1 SGHTA and CDR2 FQGNSA. Germline trimming cut 3 bases from V and 3 bases from J; bases unmatched to any gene: 3. The CDR3 sequence is 16 residues long. The whole variable domain, remainder taken from reference TRBV7-2 and TRBJ1-6, is GAGVSQSPSNKVTEKGKDVELRCDPISGHTALYWYRQSLGQGLEFLIYFQGNSAPDKSGLPSDRFSAERTGGSVSTLTIQRTQQEDSAVYLCASSLGQGRYNSPLHFGNGTRLTVT.

The V and J genes are TRBV5-1 and TRBJ1-6; 9 bases line up with TRBD1. CDR1 SGHRS and CDR2 YFSETQ come from the germline V gene. V lost 4 bases and J lost 0; bases outside the gene matches: 8. CDR3 length equals 18 residues. CDR3 loop: CASSQFTGGPSYNSPLHF. The CDR3 nucleotides are TGCGCCAGCAGCCAATTCACAGGGGGCCCCTCCTATAATTCACCCCTCCACTTT. The full variable domain, its missing parts supplied by reference TRBV5-1 and TRBJ1-6, is KAGVTQTPRYLIKTRGQQVTLSCSPISGHRSVSWYQQTPGQGLQFLFEYFSETQRNKGNFPGRFSGRQFSNSRSEMNVSTLELGDSALYLCASSQFTGGPSYNSPLHFGNGTRLTVT.

V is TRBV5-1 and J is TRBJ1-3; possibly TRBD1 for D (6 bases). Trimming removed 4 bases at V and 4 bases at J, with 15 bases between. From germline, CDR1 is SGHRS and CDR2 YFSETQ. This CDR3 has 15 amino acids. CDR3 coding DNA: TGCGCCAGCAGCCTTGAACCAGGGGTCGGAAACACCATATATTTT. This translates into CASSLEPGVGNTIYF.

This chain uses TRBV7-6 with TRBJ1-6; D uncertain. Germline V gene sequence: CDR1 SGHVS, CDR2 FNYEAQ. The ends were cut back, 5 bases at V and 6 bases at J, with 14 bases in the middle. This CDR3 is built from 15 residues. For the CDR3, the DNA is TGTGCCAGCAGCCCCGAGTCGGACTTTAATTCACCCCTCCACTTT. The encoded protein is CASSPESDFNSPLHF. The full variable domain, its missing parts supplied by reference TRBV7-6 and TRBJ1-6, is GAGVSQSPRYKVTKRGQDVALRCDPISGHVSLYWYRQALGQGPEFLTYFNYEAQQDKSGLPNDRFSAERPEGSISTLTIQRTEQRDSAMYRCASSPESDFNSPLHFGNGTRLTVT.

This chain connects TRBV5-1 to TRBJ2-5, with D possibly being TRBD2 (6 bases). Deletions cut 0 bases from V and 2 bases from J, with 14 bases between. This CDR3 has 16 residues. Germline V CDR1 and CDR2: SGHRS, YFSETQ. In nucleotides, the CDR3 is TGCGCCAGCAGCTTGGATGAGGGAGGACCGCAAGAGACCCAGTACTTC. It yields the protein CASSLDEGGPQETQYF.

CDR3 sequence (DNA): TGCAGCGTTGAAAGGAGGCAAGCCTATGGCTACACCTTC. Translation gives CSVERRQAYGYTF. V and J are TRBV29-1 and TRBJ1-2; D is undetermined. The germline V gene encodes CDR1 SQVTM and CDR2 ANQGSEA. V lost 2 bases and J lost 4, with 11 bases in between. CDR3 size: 13 residues.

V and J are TRBV20-1 and TRBJ1-5; D is unclear. In germline, CDR1 is DFQATT, CDR2 SNEGSKA (reference sequence). The ends were cut back, 3 bases at V and 3 bases at J, with 9 bases in the middle. The CDR3 spans 13 residues. In DNA, the CDR3 is TGCAGTGCTAGTATGGCAGTCAATCAGCCCCAGCATTTT. Its protein product is CSASMAVNQPQHF.

The chain has TRBV10-3 and TRBJ2-7; no definite D call. Trimming cost V 2 bases and J 0 bases, with 8 bases left between them. This CDR3 has 14 residues. Germline V gene data show CDR1 as ENHRY and CDR2 as SYGVKD. The CDR3 DNA is TGTGCCATCAGTGAGGCTAGAACCTCCTACGAGCAGTACTTC. This translates into CAISEARTSYEQYF.

The chain recombines TRBV5-1 with TRBJ2-5; TRBD1 is a possible D gene (7 bases). From germline, CDR1 is SGHRS and CDR2 YFSETQ. Trimming cost V 4 bases and J 5 bases, with 21 bases left between them. CDR3 length: 16 residues. The CDR3 region is CASSRAGTVAGETQYF. CDR3 in DNA: TGCGCCAGCAGCCGGGCGGGGACAGTGGCCGGGGAGACCCAGTACTTC. Drawing the rest from reference TRBV5-1 and TRBJ2-5, the complete variable domain is KAGVTQTPRYLIKTRGQQVTLSCSPISGHRSVSWYQQTPGQGLQFLFEYFSETQRNKGNFPGRFSGRQFSNSRSEMNVSTLELGDSALYLCASSRAGTVAGETQYFGPGTRLLVL.

The CDR3 coding sequence is TGCGCCAGCAGTGATCCCGGGACAGGGACAGATACGCAGTATTTT. It codes for CASSDPGTGTDTQYF. V gene TRBV10-2 combines with J gene TRBJ2-3; TRBD1 matches 9 bases. Germline CDR1 is WSHSY and CDR2 is SAAADI. This CDR3 is 15 amino acids long. V lost 3 bases, J lost 3 bases, and 4 bases stayed unmatched.

The chain uses TRBV7-3 and TRBJ2-3, with 9 bases lining up with TRBD1. Unmatched junction bases numbered 3, after V lost 3 bases and J lost 2 bases. The CDR3 has 15 amino acids. Germline values: CDR1 SGHTA, CDR2 FQGTGA. The CDR3 nucleotides are TGTGCCAGCAGCTTGGGACAGGGATCCACAGATACGCAGTATTTT. Translated: CASSLGQGSTDTQYF. The full variable domain, its missing parts supplied by reference TRBV7-3 and TRBJ2-3, is GAGVSQTPSNKVTEKGKYVELRCDPISGHTALYWYRQSLGQGPEFLIYFQGTGAADDSGLPNDRFFAVRPEGSVSTLKIQRTERGDSAVYLCASSLGQGSTDTQYFGPGTRLTVL.

The table lists this clone with a count of one. The V call is TRBV19, the J call TRBJ2-5, with 8 bases aligning to TRBD2. The CDR3 contains 16 residues. The V gene end was trimmed by 7 bases and the J gene end by 2 bases; junction bases not matched to a gene: 12. Germline V gene lookup returns CDR1 LNHDA and CDR2 SQIVND (reference sequence). The CDR3 sequence: CASTAIAGPNQETQYF. DNA for the CDR3: TGTGCCAGTACCGCCATAGCGGGGCCCAATCAAGAGACCCAGTACTTC. Full variable domain (outside the CDR3, taken from reference TRBV19 and TRBJ2-5): DGGITQSPKYLFRKEGQNVTLSCEQNLNHDAMYWYRQDPGQGLRLIYYSQIVNDFQKGDIAEGYSVSREKKESFPLTVTSAQKNPTAFYLCASTAIAGPNQETQYFGPGTRLLVL.

The gene calls are TRBV4-3 and TRBJ1-3; D call uncertain. Trimming cost V 0 bases and J 2 bases, with 14 bases left between them. The CDR3 extends over 17 amino acids. Per germline, CDR1 LGHNA and CDR2 YSLEER. DNA for the CDR3: TGCGCCAGCAGCCAAGACCCCGCCGGGGTGGCTGGAAACACCATATATTTT. This gives the protein CASSQDPAGVAGNTIYF.

The V call is TRBV30, the J call TRBJ2-5; TRBD1 matches at 11 bases. J was trimmed by 1 base and V by 5 bases; bases with no gene match: 9. CDR1 and CDR2 (germline): GTSNPN, SVGIG (reference sequence). The CDR3 length is 16 residues. CDR3 loop: CAWALGQGVRQETQYF. CDR3 DNA: TGTGCCTGGGCCTTGGGACAGGGGGTCCGCCAAGAGACCCAGTACTTC.

The chain employs TRBV7-2 and TRBJ2-7; possible D gene TRBD2, 6 bases. Germline V gene data show CDR1 as SGHTA and CDR2 as FQGNSA. The CDR3 runs to 15 residues. The V end lost 3 bases, the J end lost 6 bases, and 18 bases lay between the germline ends. CDR3 in amino acids: CASSFMGGGGSEQYF. The CDR3 DNA reads TGTGCCAGCAGCTTTATGGGCGGAGGAGGGTCCGAGCAGTACTTC.

This rearrangement joins TRBV7-2 to TRBJ2-3; perhaps TRBD2 as D (6 bases). The ends were cut back, 5 bases at V and 3 bases at J, with 15 bases in the middle. Germline V CDR1 and CDR2: SGHTA, FQGNSA. CDR3 length: 15 amino acids. Here the CDR3 reads CASSPEGRRTDTQYF. CDR3 DNA sequence: TGTGCCAGCAGCCCGGAGGGTAGGAGGACAGATACGCAGTATTTT.

V is TRBV29-1 and J is TRBJ1-1; 10 nucleotides agree with TRBD1. The CDR3 extends over 14 amino acids. Germline CDR1 is SQVTM and CDR2 is ANQGSEA. V lost 7 bases and J lost 1; bases outside the gene matches: 6. The DNA of the CDR3 is TGCAGCGCCAGGGACAGGGGCCCGAACACTGAAGCTTTCTTT. Encoded protein: CSARDRGPNTEAFF.

This rearrangement joins TRBV7-3 to TRBJ1-6; D is unresolved. Deletions cut 2 bases from V and 7 bases from J, with 9 bases between. The germline V gene encodes CDR1 SGHTA and CDR2 FQGTGA. This CDR3 has 14 amino acids. Written as DNA, the CDR3 is TGTGCCAGCAGCTTAGGGCAGGTCAATTCACCCCTCCACTTT. Translation: CASSLGQVNSPLHF.

The V and J genes are TRBV6-1 and TRBJ2-7; 9 nucleotides line up with TRBD1. CDR1 is MNHNS, CDR2 SASEGT, per germline. CDR3 size: 13 residues. J gave up 7 bases and V 3 bases, and 4 bases lay outside the gene matches. DNA for the CDR3: TGTGCCAGCAGTGACAGACAGGGGGTTGAGCAGTACTTC. Encoded protein: CASSDRQGVEQYF.

This rearrangement joins TRBV9 to TRBJ2-1, with TRBD2 matching over 9 bases. The V gene's germline CDR1 is SGDLS and CDR2 YYNGEE. The ends lost 0 bases at V and 9 bases at J; junction bases unmatched: 7. The CDR3 has 15 amino acids. CDR3 nucleotides: TGTGCCAGCAGCGTAGATCCTAGCGGGATGACTGAGCAGTTCTTC. Translating gives CASSVDPSGMTEQFF.

This clone has just one count. The chain joins TRBV30 to TRBJ1-3, with TRBD1 matching 11 bases. Germline CDR1 and CDR2: GTSNPN and SVGIG (reference sequence). The CDR3 consists of 14 residues. The V and J ends lost 6 bases and 3 bases, in that order; junction bases with no gene match: 4. As DNA, the CDR3 is TGTGCCTGCCCGGACAGGGGGCATGGAAACACCATATATTTT. Translating it yields CACPDRGHGNTIYF.

V and J are TRBV24-1 and TRBJ2-1; D perhaps matches TRBD2 (7 bases). The V and J ends lost 4 bases and 2 bases respectively, with 14 bases between them. This CDR3 has 16 residues. Per the germline V gene, CDR1 is KGHDR and CDR2 is SFDVKD. CDR3: CATSDPRGGPYNEQFF. The CDR3 DNA follows: TGTGCCACCAGTGACCCGAGGGGGGGTCCCTACAATGAGCAGTTCTTC.

This clone was seen once. The chain has TRBV7-9 and TRBJ1-2; 9 bases are shared with TRBD1. The CDR3 contains 15 residues. V shed 8 bases, J shed 2 bases, and the junction held 9 bases outside the gene matches. Germline V gene data show CDR1 as SEHNR and CDR2 as FQNEAQ (reference sequence). The CDR3 spells CASVRDRVENYGYTF. In nucleotides, the CDR3 is TGTGCCAGCGTCCGGGACAGGGTGGAAAACTATGGCTACACCTTC. Using reference TRBV7-9 and TRBJ1-2 for the parts outside the CDR3, the full variable domain is DTGVSQNPRHKITKRGQNVTFRCDPISEHNRLYWYRQTLGQGPEFLTYFQNEAQLEKSRLLSDRFSAERPKGSFSTLEIQRTEQGDSAMYLCASVRDRVENYGYTFGSGTRLTVV.

The chain joins TRBV30 to TRBJ1-6; tentative D call: TRBD1 (6 bases). V lost 3 bases and J 14 bases, leaving 23 bases between the germline ends. Germline lookup yields CDR1 GTSNPN and CDR2 SVGIG (reference sequence). This CDR3 has 15 amino acids. The CDR3 DNA follows: TGTGCCTGGAGGGGTTTGGGGGCAGCCGGGGCGGCCCTCCACTTT. Translating it yields CAWRGLGAAGAALHF.

There are a few counts of this clone. The chain joins TRBV6-2 or TRBV6-3 to TRBJ2-7; 8 nucleotides align to TRBD2. After removal of 5 bases from V and 0 bases from J, the junction contained 3 bases not matched to a gene. The CDR3 spans 14 residues. In germline, CDR1 is MNHEY, CDR2 SVGEGT. CDR3 protein: CASSPGTSSYEQYF. CDR3 sequence (DNA): TGTGCCAGCAGTCCCGGGACTAGCTCCTACGAGCAGTACTTC.

V gene TRBV30 combines with J gene TRBJ1-1; D is possibly TRBD1 (6 bases). The CDR3 has 16 amino acids. Germline-derived CDR1 and CDR2 are GTSNPN and SVGIG (reference sequence). V lost 4 bases to trimming and J lost 0 bases, with 18 bases between them. The CDR3 nucleotides are TGTGCCTGGACCCAACTCCCGGGGGGCATGAACACTGAAGCTTTCTTT. This codes for CAWTQLPGGMNTEAFF. Filled out from reference TRBV30 and TRBJ1-1, the complete variable domain reads SQTIHQWPATLVQPVGSPLSLECTVEGTSNPNLYWYRQAAGRGLQLLFYSVGIGQISSEVPQNLSASRPQDRQFILSSKKLLLSDSGFYLCAWTQLPGGMNTEAFFGQGTRLTVV.